A selection of T cell receptor beta chains follows, all from one sample in a study of cytomegalovirus exposure and HLA in healthy donors. TCRdb's table, derived via immunoSEQ multiplex PCR, lists solely in-frame clones and lacks some. This table holds some 170,000 clones, about 86% found once. The specimen sequenced was PBMCs. The source of these receptors is a young woman in good health and CMV-seronegative. Both conserved end residues are trimmed from each CDR3.

>TRBV5-1
ASSLAPAGNEQF
>TRBV5-1
ASSPAGLEIYEQY
>TRBV6-6
ASSYRTEETQY
>TRBV30
ACFGEGLIELYGYT
>TRBV6-4
ASSDGVRTRAEQF
>TRBV19
ASNRQGNQPQH
>TRBV7-9
ASSGDQGYYGYT
>TRBV15
ATSRRGRNTGELF
>TRBV7-9
ASSLVQGPNYGYT
>TRBV6-5
ASSYRGRGYGYT
>TRBV5-1
ASSPVANYGYT
>TRBV9
ASSPSGGAYNEQF
>TRBV7-2
ASSYRGNQPQH
>TRBV27
ASSLLGGNQPQH
>TRBV9
ASSLGDNEQF
>TRBV27
ASSLGLAGVTGELF
>TRBV5-1
ASSPRDSRGYT
>TRBV5-1
ASSAPDRAKTGEQY
>TRBV6-6
ASSYSLAAYNSPLH
>TRBV9
ASSVVGGAAYNEQF
>TRBV7-6
ASSLLMNTEAF
>TRBV7-9
ASSLEWTGGKAAF
>TRBV6-6
ATSTSGGPNYEQY
>TRBV5-1
ASSLDRGVNEQF
>TRBV6-1
ASSEDGGYNSPLH
>TRBV11-3
ASSPRTGINTGELF
>TRBV10-2
ASSRIKRGPGNEQF
>TRBV7-9
ASSLAGSEQF
>TRBV5-6
ASSLGDTEAF
>TRBV5-6
ASSSGQGPEQY
>TRBV5-1
ASSFGGGNEQF
>TRBV27
ASSTTGLSNEQF
>TRBV5-1
ASSLWERGTTRVGYEQY
>TRBV11-2
ASSNSGNRQPQH
>TRBV5-5
ASSPGDRVNYGYT
>TRBV5-4
ASSFELAGRGGKF
>TRBV5-6
ASSTSGKTGELF
>TRBV5-1
ASSPGGAGNTIY
>TRBV13
ASSSGGTVLSPLH
>TRBV6-1
ASSEFRGSSYEQY
>TRBV6-5
ASSYSSRVEQY
>TRBV18
ASSPGADSYEQY
>TRBV2
ASGLTGNTEAF
>TRBV27
ASSFRGSYGYT
>TRBV5-1
ASSWEEGSGNTIY
>TRBV5-1
ASSPGTGGYT
>TRBV7-9
ASSLVGQGVAPLH
>TRBV19
ASSVLDTLQYGYT
>TRBV27
ASSLRGGNQPQH
>TRBV4-3
ASSQDRTSGGLTPNEQY
>TRBV6-4
ASSVAGGSYNEQF
>TRBV5-4
ASSLTGVGYT